The 3 T cell receptor beta chains in this list originate from one sample, sequenced in a study of cytomegalovirus exposure and HLA in healthy donors. PCR involved 60 Vbeta and 13 Jbeta primers. The repertoire was sequenced with immunoSEQ multiplex PCR; TCRdb's copy has only in-frame clones and lacks some. The clone table shows approximately 40,000 clones, with the ten largest holding over 5.5%. The sample consisted of PBMCs. The receptors shown here come from a human donor in good health.

The rearrangement links TRBV7-9 to TRBJ2-7; a possible D gene is TRBD1 (6 bases). CDR1 and CDR2 (germline): SEHNR, FQNEAQ (reference sequence). The CDR3 extends over 14 amino acids. V lost 5 bases, J lost 5 bases, and 16 bases lay in between. CDR3 sequence: CASSPGQNSHEQYF. The CDR3 nucleotides are TGTGCCAGCAGCCCCGGACAGAATTCACACGAGCAGTACTTC.

The CDR3 region is CASSYRTGSQPQHF. CDR3 sequence (DNA): TGTGCCAGCAGTTATCGGACAGGGTCCCAGCCCCAGCATTTT. This rearrangement joins TRBV28 to TRBJ1-5; 8 nucleotides align to TRBD1. V dropped 4 bases and J dropped 7; count of bases not matched to a gene: 6. The CDR3 loop spans 14 amino acids. Germline loops: CDR1 MDHEN, CDR2 SYDVKM.

The chain has TRBV5-1 and TRBJ1-2; 9 bases line up with TRBD1. The CDR3 contains 17 residues. Unmatched junction bases numbered 15, after V lost 4 bases and J lost 5 bases. In germline, CDR1 is SGHRS, CDR2 YFSETQ. The CDR3: CASSLGFTGGAGYGYTF. DNA for the CDR3: TGCGCCAGCAGCCTTGGGTTCACAGGGGGCGCTGGGTATGGCTACACCTTC. Variable domain in full (rest from reference TRBV5-1 and TRBJ1-2): KAGVTQTPRYLIKTRGQQVTLSCSPISGHRSVSWYQQTPGQGLQFLFEYFSETQRNKGNFPGRFSGRQFSNSRSEMNVSTLELGDSALYLCASSLGFTGGAGYGYTFGSGTRLTVV.